Presented here are 17 T cell receptor beta chains from one specimen sequenced in a study of blood T cell repertoires in COVID-19. Clones were sequenced by immunoSEQ multiplex PCR, and TCRdb holds only the in-frame ones, with some missing. The sample lists over 200,000 clones, 85% to 90% seen once, with approximately 6.1% in the top ten. The sequenced material came from peripheral blood. All receptors come from a man at least 80 years old with acute or convalescent COVID-19.

The chain joins TRBV20-1 to TRBJ1-1, with unresolved D. The CDR3 loop spans 11 amino acids. V was clipped by 1 base and J by 4 bases, with 4 bases between them. In germline, CDR1 is DFQATT, CDR2 SNEGSKA (reference sequence). The CDR3 region has the DNA TGCAGTGCTAGAGCCTCCACTGAAGCTTTCTTT. It is translated as CSARASTEAFF.

The gene calls are TRBV19 and TRBJ1-5; 8 bases map to TRBD1. Germline V gene lookup returns CDR1 LNHDA and CDR2 SQIVND (reference sequence). V lost 8 bases to trimming and J lost 3 bases; unmatched junction nucleotides: 3. This CDR3 comprises 13 residues. CDR3 coding DNA: TGTGCCAGTGGGGGACAGGACAATCAGCCCCAGCATTTT. Residues: CASGGQDNQPQHF.

The rearrangement joins TRBV7-9 to TRBJ2-5; TRBD1 aligns across 9 bases. This CDR3 contains 14 residues. The germline gives CDR1 SEHNR, CDR2 FQNEAQ (reference sequence). Trimming removed 5 bases from V and 4 bases from J; junction bases left unmatched: 5. The CDR3 bases are TGTGCCAGCAGCGCTGGGACAGGGAGAGAGACCCAGTACTTC. It codes for CASSAGTGRETQYF.

This rearrangement joins TRBV6-6 to TRBJ2-6; possibly TRBD1 for D (6 bases). Trimming took off 6 bases at V and 4 bases at J, with 13 bases between the two ends. CDR3 length equals 15 residues. The germline V gene has CDR1 MNHNY and CDR2 SVGAGI (reference sequence). CDR3 residues: CASRATGTGANVLTF. The DNA of the CDR3 is TGTGCCAGCAGAGCCACAGGGACAGGGGCCAACGTCCTGACTTTC.

The chain uses TRBV6-4 and TRBJ1-1; tentative D call: TRBD1 (5 bases). CDR1 and CDR2 from the germline V gene are MRHNA and SNTAGT. This CDR3 region has 14 residues. Trimming pared 7 bases from V and 10 bases from J, leaving 22 bases between. This CDR3 reads CASTPNGGSGTAFF. The DNA for the CDR3 is TGTGCCAGCACCCCGAACGGGGGTTCGGGTACAGCTTTCTTT.

This clone was found once. The gene calls are TRBV7-9 and TRBJ1-3, with a weak D call TRBD1 (6 bases). This CDR3 comprises 15 residues. The V end was cut by 7 bases, the J end by 0 bases, with 13 bases between. The germline CDR1 and CDR2 sequences are SEHNR and FQNEAQ (reference sequence). The CDR3: CASTKMGASGNTIYF. CDR3 sequence (DNA): TGTGCCAGCACCAAGATGGGGGCCTCTGGAAACACCATATATTTT.

Comments on this clone: The sample carries other DNA sequences with the same CDR3. The gene calls are TRBV19 and TRBJ1-5, with TRBD1 identical over 9 bases. Trimming cost V 5 bases and J 2 bases; bases outside gene matches: 1. Looked up from germline, CDR1 is LNHDA and CDR2 is SQIVND (reference sequence). The CDR3 is 14 amino acids. CDR3 amino acids: CASSDRGGNQPQHF. The CDR3 nucleotides read TGTGCCAGTAGTGACAGGGGGGGCAATCAGCCCCAGCATTTT. Together with reference TRBV19 and TRBJ1-5, the CDR3 gives the full variable domain: DGGITQSPKYLFRKEGQNVTLSCEQNLNHDAMYWYRQDPGQGLRLIYYSQIVNDFQKGDIAEGYSVSREKKESFPLTVTSAQKNPTAFYLCASSDRGGNQPQHFGDGTRLSIL.

The rearrangement joins TRBV2 to TRBJ2-7, with 15 bases identical to TRBD2. V lost 6 bases, J lost 5 bases, and 11 bases stayed unmatched. The CDR3 totals 17 residues. Per the germline V gene, CDR1 is SNHLY and CDR2 is FYNNEI. CDR3 DNA sequence: TGTGCCAGCAGATGGGGGACTAGCGGGAGGTTAGTCCACGAGCAGTACTTC. It yields the protein CASRWGTSGRLVHEQYF.

This rearrangement joins TRBV6-6 to TRBJ1-2; 9 positions match TRBD1. Per germline, CDR1 MNHNY and CDR2 SVGAGI (reference sequence). The CDR3 has 16 amino acids. The V gene end was trimmed by 2 bases and the J gene end by 6 bases; junction bases not matched to a gene: 10. The CDR3, as DNA: TGTGCCAGCAGTTACGCTCGGACAGGGGAGAAAAATGGCTACACCTTC. Translation: CASSYARTGEKNGYTF.

The chain is built from TRBV5-1 and TRBJ2-3; TRBD2 aligns across 10 bases. Germline loops: CDR1 SGHRS, CDR2 YFSETQ. The length of the CDR3 is 15 residues. V was pared by 4 bases and J by 6 bases, with 8 bases of the junction left unmatched. CDR3 protein: CASSPLAGGPDTQYF. The CDR3 DNA reads as TGCGCCAGCAGCCCCTTAGCGGGAGGCCCGGATACGCAGTATTTT. Full variable domain (rest looked up from reference TRBV5-1 and TRBJ2-3): KAGVTQTPRYLIKTRGQQVTLSCSPISGHRSVSWYQQTPGQGLQFLFEYFSETQRNKGNFPGRFSGRQFSNSRSEMNVSTLELGDSALYLCASSPLAGGPDTQYFGPGTRLTVL.

This clone has a handful of counts. The chain couples TRBV9 to TRBJ1-2; D is unresolved. The V gene lost 0 bases and the J gene lost 4 bases, with 13 bases spanning the gap. From germline, CDR1 is SGDLS and CDR2 YYNGEE. This CDR3 is 15 amino acids long. CDR3 in DNA: TGTGCCAGCAGCGTAGGCGAAGGAGCCTTCTATGGCTACACCTTC. Translated, it gives CASSVGEGAFYGYTF.

This chain links TRBV7-3 with TRBJ2-5; 11 nucleotides align to TRBD2. This CDR3 has 14 residues. Germline assignment: CDR1 SGHTA and CDR2 FQGTGA. The trim removed 5 bases at V and 1 base at J, leaving 0 bases unmatched. The CDR3 here is CASSTSGGQETQYF. As DNA, the CDR3 is TGTGCCAGCAGCACTAGCGGGGGCCAAGAGACCCAGTACTTC.

The chain couples TRBV11-3 to TRBJ1-1; D perhaps matches TRBD1 (5 bases). CDR1 is SGHNT, CDR2 YENEEA, per germline. Trimming shortened V by 4 bases and J by 9 bases, and 15 bases separated the two germline ends. This CDR3 has 13 amino acids. The DNA of the CDR3 is TGTGCCAGCAGCTCCTCTGGGGCGGGGAAAGCTTTCTTT. Protein: CASSSSGAGKAFF. Combining the CDR3 with reference TRBV11-3 and TRBJ1-1 gives the whole variable domain EAGVVQSPRYKIIEKKQPVAFWCNPISGHNTLYWYLQNLGQGPELLIRYENEEAVDDSQLPKDRFSAERLKGVDSTLKIQPAELGDSAVYLCASSSSGAGKAFFGQGTRLTVV.

Of note for this clone: The same CDR3 can be traced to other DNA sequences in this sample. The rearrangement joins TRBV18 to TRBJ2-5; TRBD2 is a possible D gene (5 bases). From germline, CDR1 is KGHSH and CDR2 LQKENI. The CDR3 extends over 13 amino acids. Trimming removed 3 bases at V and 2 bases at J, with 7 bases between. As DNA, the CDR3 is TGTGCCAGCTCACCGGGAGTACAAGAGACCCAGTACTTC. Translating it yields CASSPGVQETQYF.

This clone was detected only a few times. The chain carries TRBV6-6 and TRBJ2-1; TRBD2 matches 10 bases. From germline, CDR1 is MNHNY and CDR2 SVGAGI (reference sequence). The CDR3 consists of 18 residues. Trimming removed 5 bases from V and 5 bases from J; junction bases left unmatched: 15. Written as DNA, the CDR3 is TGTGCCAGCAGTCGCCCGGGGGCTGATCTAGCGGGAGACAATGAGCAGTTCTTC. This gives the protein CASSRPGADLAGDNEQFF.

This chain uses TRBV4-1 with TRBJ2-5, with D perhaps TRBD2 (6 bases). V was trimmed by 2 bases and J by 5 bases, leaving 15 bases between them. CDR3 length equals 15 residues. Per the germline V gene, CDR1 is MGHRA and CDR2 is YSYEKL. The chain's CDR3 is CASSQPGLHHETQYF. In DNA, the CDR3 is TGCGCCAGCAGCCAACCGGGACTCCATCACGAGACCCAGTACTTC.

The V gene is TRBV21-1, the J gene TRBJ1-4; TRBD1 is taken as the D call from the table, unchecked against the DNA. TRBV21-1 is tagged as a pseudogene. The CDR3 is 18 amino acids. CDR3 nucleotides: TGTGCCAGCAGTAATGCGGGACAGGGGCCCGCGGGGAATGAAAAACTGTTTTTT. Its protein product is CASSNAGQGPAGNEKLFF.